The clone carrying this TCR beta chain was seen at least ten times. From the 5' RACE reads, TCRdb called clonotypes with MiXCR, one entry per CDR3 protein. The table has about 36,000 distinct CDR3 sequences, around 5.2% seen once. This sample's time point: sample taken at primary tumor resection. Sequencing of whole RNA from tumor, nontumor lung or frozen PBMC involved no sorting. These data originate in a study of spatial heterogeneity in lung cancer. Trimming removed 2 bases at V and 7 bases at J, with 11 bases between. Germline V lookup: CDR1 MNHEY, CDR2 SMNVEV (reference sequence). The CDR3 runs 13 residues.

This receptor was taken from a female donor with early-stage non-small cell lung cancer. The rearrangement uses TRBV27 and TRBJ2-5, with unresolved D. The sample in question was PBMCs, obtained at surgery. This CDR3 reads CASSLVVDGTQYF. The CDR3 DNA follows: TGTGCCAGCAGTTTAGTCGTGGATGGGACCCAGTACTTC.